This is a list of T cell receptor beta chains from one sample in a study of T cell responses to AZD1222 COVID-19 vaccine. TCRdb's table, derived via immunoSEQ multiplex PCR, lists solely in-frame clones and lacks some. Counted here are about 190,000 clones, around 87% occurring once; the ten biggest clones make up 2.5% to 3%. The sample was peripheral blood, taken on day 0 of MenACWY control vaccination. These receptors were obtained from an adult in good health. CDR3s include the opening cysteine and the closing phenylalanine or tryptophan. Fields, in order: clone size, V gene, D gene, J gene, CDR3 DNA, CDR3 protein. A D gene is named only where the DNA matches it firmly. Rows give clone size only sometimes, using once, few, many, or a class for an expanded clone.

size: .; V: TRBV5-8; D: TRBD2; J: TRBJ2-1; DNA: TGTGCCAGCAGCTTTAGCGGGAGCTCCTACAATGAGCAGTTCTTC; CDR3: CASSFSGSSYNEQFF
size: .; V: TRBV5-1; D: TRBD1; J: TRBJ1-1; DNA: TGCGCCAGCAGCGAGGGACAGTCGAACACTGAAGCTTTCTTT; CDR3: CASSEGQSNTEAFF
size: few; V: TRBV6-5; D: TRBD1; J: TRBJ1-1; DNA: TGTGCCAGCAGTTTACAGGGGGAGAACACTGAAGCTTTCTTT; CDR3: CASSLQGENTEAFF
size: .; V: TRBV27; D: .; J: TRBJ1-2; DNA: TGTGCCAGCAGTTTGGGGGGCTCCTATGGCTACACCTTC; CDR3: CASSLGGSYGYTF
size: .; V: TRBV30; D: .; J: TRBJ1-5; DNA: TGTGCCTGGAGCGCTGCAGGGAATCAGCCCCAGCATTTT; CDR3: CAWSAAGNQPQHF
size: few; V: TRBV6-1; D: TRBD2; J: TRBJ2-3; DNA: TGTGCCAGCAGTGGGGTAGCGGGGGGTGGCGCAGATACGCAGTATTTT; CDR3: CASSGVAGGGADTQYF
size: few; V: TRBV6-6; D: TRBD1; J: TRBJ2-7; DNA: TGTGCCAGCAGTCGATCAGGGACAGGGGTATACGAGCAGTACTTC; CDR3: CASSRSGTGVYEQYF
size: .; V: TRBV6-2/TRBV6-3; D: TRBD2; J: TRBJ2-3; DNA: TGTGCCAGCAGTGCAGCGGGGGTAGGTGGCACAGATACGCAGTATTTT; CDR3: CASSAAGVGGTDTQYF
size: .; V: TRBV6-2/TRBV6-3; D: TRBD2; J: TRBJ2-7; DNA: TGTGCCAGCAGTTACTCGACTGGTAGCGGGGGCGCCCCCTACGAGCAGTACTTC; CDR3: CASSYSTGSGGAPYEQYF
size: .; V: TRBV3-1/TRBV3-2; D: .; J: TRBJ2-4; DNA: TGTGCCAGCAGCCAGAGGGACGCCAAAAACATTCAGTACTTC; CDR3: CASSQRDAKNIQYF
size: .; V: TRBV29-1; D: .; J: TRBJ2-2; DNA: TGCAGCGTTGAACCTCCTTCGAACACCGGGGAGCTGTTTTTT; CDR3: CSVEPPSNTGELFF
size: .; V: TRBV30; D: TRBD1; J: TRBJ2-1; DNA: TGTGCCGTCGGGACAGGCAACAATGAGCAGTTCTTC; CDR3: CAVGTGNNEQFF
size: .; V: TRBV15; D: TRBD1; J: TRBJ2-5; DNA: TGTGCCACCAGCACCCCCCCAGGGGGAAGGGAGACCCAGTACTTC; CDR3: CATSTPPGGRETQYF
size: .; V: TRBV18; D: .; J: TRBJ2-2; DNA: TGTGCCAGCTCACCTAACGCCAACACCGGGGAGCTGTTTTTT; CDR3: CASSPNANTGELFF
size: .; V: TRBV27; D: .; J: TRBJ2-7; DNA: TGTGCCAGCAGTTACAGGGCCTCCTACGAGCAGTACTTC; CDR3: CASSYRASYEQYF
size: once; V: TRBV28; D: .; J: TRBJ1-2; DNA: TGTGCCAGCAGTTTAGCCGCCGCGGGTGGCTACACCTTC; CDR3: CASSLAAAGGYTF
size: .; V: TRBV4-2; D: .; J: TRBJ2-1; DNA: TGTGCCAGCAGCCGACCTCAGGGGACCTCGTACAATGAGCAGTTCTTC; CDR3: CASSRPQGTSYNEQFF
size: once; V: TRBV2; D: TRBD1; J: TRBJ1-1; DNA: TGTGCCAGCAGGATGACAGGGGGGGGTGGTGAAGCTTTCTTT; CDR3: CASRMTGGGGEAFF
size: .; V: TRBV9; D: TRBD1; J: TRBJ1-6; DNA: TGTGCCAGCAGCCCGGGGACAGGGCATAATTCACCCCTCCACTTT; CDR3: CASSPGTGHNSPLHF
size: once; V: TRBV4-2; D: .; J: TRBJ1-3; DNA: TGTGCCAGCAGCCAAGACCTCAACCGGGCATCTGGAAACACCATATATTTT; CDR3: CASSQDLNRASGNTIYF
size: .; V: TRBV27; D: .; J: TRBJ1-2; DNA: TGTGCCAGCAGTTTAGTCGGGACTGCCGGTGGCTACACCTTC; CDR3: CASSLVGTAGGYTF
size: .; V: TRBV28; D: .; J: TRBJ1-5; DNA: TGTGCCACCTGGACAGTCAATCAGCCCCAGCATTTT; CDR3: CATWTVNQPQHF
size: .; V: TRBV19; D: TRBD2; J: TRBJ2-1; DNA: TGTGCCAGTCATCGTGGCGGCGGGGGAGGTAACAATGAGCAGTTCTTC; CDR3: CASHRGGGGGNNEQFF
size: few; V: TRBV7-2; D: TRBD2; J: TRBJ2-7; DNA: TGTGCCAGCAAAGCGGGAGGGCCGTACGAGCAGTACTTC; CDR3: CASKAGGPYEQYF
size: .; V: TRBV6-1; D: .; J: TRBJ1-3; DNA: TGTGCCAGCAGTGAGAGTCACGGCTCTGGAAACACCATATATTTT; CDR3: CASSESHGSGNTIYF
size: once; V: TRBV7-2; D: .; J: TRBJ1-6; DNA: TGTGCCAGCAGCTTTGGGGTACGGCTGGATTCACCCCTCCACTTT; CDR3: CASSFGVRLDSPLHF
size: .; V: TRBV6-5; D: .; J: TRBJ2-4; DNA: TGTGCCAGCAGTTACGGTGGGGGAGCCAAAAACATTCAGTACTTC; CDR3: CASSYGGGAKNIQYF
size: .; V: TRBV2; D: .; J: TRBJ1-4; DNA: TGTGCCAGCAGTGTCAGGTTAGAAAAACTGTTTTTT; CDR3: CASSVRLEKLFF
size: .; V: TRBV2; D: .; J: TRBJ2-6; DNA: TGTGCCAGCGTAGGAGCAGGCCTGGGGGCCAACGTCCTGACTTTC; CDR3: CASVGAGLGANVLTF
size: .; V: TRBV9; D: TRBD1; J: TRBJ2-1; DNA: TGTGCCAGCAGCGTAGAGGACAGGGTAATCAATGAGCAGTTCTTC; CDR3: CASSVEDRVINEQFF
size: .; V: TRBV7-2; D: TRBD2; J: TRBJ2-2; DNA: TGTGCCAGCAGCTTAACCGGGAGGACCGGGGAGCTGTTTTTT; CDR3: CASSLTGRTGELFF
size: .; V: TRBV7-2; D: .; J: TRBJ1-2; DNA: TGTGCCAGCAGCTTAGGGCAGGGAGGCGGCTATGGCTACACCTTC; CDR3: CASSLGQGGGYGYTF